The TCR beta chain under discussion was sequenced for a study of PD-L1 blockade in urothelial cancer (dated by TCRdb to about 2017). Broadly, across the study: Every patient began therapy in the mid-2010s and was given atezolizumab 1,200 mg intravenously every 3 weeks. Twenty-five of 29 patients were identified as males with urothelial cancer of bladder origin, and a prior smoking history was reported by 18 of 29 patients. An ECOG performance status of 0 or 1 was recorded for the patients, and 0 to 3 prior chemotherapy regimens had been received by the patients. Blood samples were analyzed at 3 weeks after treatment start (second dose) and at 6 weeks after treatment start. Blood samples gave a median of about 150,000 T cells and tens of thousands of unique TCRs, with a median clonality of approximately 0.08. The study, an exploratory multi-omic analysis, examined somatic, immune and clinical correlates of response to PD-L1 blockade with atezolizumab in urothelial cancer. Pretreatment tumor samples, along with matched peripheral blood serially collected before and after atezolizumab treatment, were subjected to TCR sequencing. Durable clinical benefit was defined as a progression-free survival longer than 6 months, and TCR features were additionally tested against progression-free survival and overall survival. In the same patients, whole exome sequencing and RNA sequencing of pretreatment tumors were performed in addition to TCR sequencing. Durable clinical benefit was achieved by nine patients and was not achieved by 20 patients. Pretreatment blood TCR-seq was available for about 27 patients, at least one posttreatment blood collection was obtained for around 24 patients, and tumor TCR-seq was available for around 24 patients.

Concerning this clone itself: Its antigen remains undetermined. No much larger clonotype is one base removed from it; base qualities were not supplied.

Synthetic TCR analog templates were spiked into each PCR to estimate absolute template abundance from read counts. TCRbeta CDR3 regions were amplified from genomic DNA with bias-controlled V and J gene primers using the immunoSEQ assay. Sequencing of rearranged TCRbeta segments was done at approximately 20X coverage. The paper's data handling went like this. Clustering was used to correct sequencing errors, and CDR3s were annotated against IMGT so that V, D and J genes could be assigned. Only productive TCRbeta rearrangements were used in downstream analyses, excluding out-of-frame or stop-codon sequences. Clonality was calculated as one minus the Shannon entropy normalized by the log of the number of unique productive sequences. Fisher's exact test with Benjamini-Hochberg correction, using a cutoff of adjusted p below 0.01, was how clones that differed between time points or between blood and tumor were identified. TCRdb mirrors the immuneACCESS table, restricted to in-frame sequences. Some clones are absent from its copies; in checked studies, under half trace to an unresolved V gene, and the reason for the others is unknown. That table is the source of V, J and clone size, and D and trimming were worked out from the DNA. The sample table holds 30,000 to 40,000 clones, of which roughly 82% were seen once. The ten largest make up about 30% of the sample.

Inclusive of the bounding cysteine and phenylalanine, the CDR3 is 21 residues long. Only the CDR3 part of the read is kept: 63 bases, read in frame from the first base. V lost 0 bases and J lost 0 bases, and the count of bases not matched to a germline gene is 20. CDR1 SGHRS and CDR2 YFSETQ were looked up in the germline V gene. A total of about 31 patients with locally advanced or metastatic urothelial carcinoma, treated at Memorial Sloan Kettering on a trial protocol, made up the cohort. Peripheral blood mononuclear cells were collected pretreatment and during treatment, at between 1 and 8 total time points per patient. The Qiagen DNeasy Blood extraction kit was used to purify genomic DNA from total PBMCs and tumor samples. PBMCs were collected pretreatment and during treatment, and were isolated and stored as previously described. Here is what the overall study found, with its caveats: Greater expansion of tumor-associated TCR clones in peripheral blood 3 weeks after the start of treatment was observed in patients with durable benefit (n of about 20, p = 0.022). Because of the small sample size (n ≈ 30) and the many exploratory analyses performed, the results are intended to be regarded as hypothesis-generating. A pretreatment peripheral blood TCR clonality below the median was linked to improved progression-free and overall survival.

The sequence links TRBV5-1 to TRBJ1-1, with 7 junctional bases fitting TRBD1. The clonotype was recovered from a man between 60 and 75 years old with urothelial cancer. The sequencing used PBMCs, collected around atezolizumab (anti-PD-L1) treatment. In nucleotide form, the sequence is TGCGCCAGCAGCTTGGATGGCGGGACAGTGACGCGGGCGAACCTGAACACTGAAGCTTTCTTT. Translated, it reads CASSLDGGTVTRANLNTEAFF.